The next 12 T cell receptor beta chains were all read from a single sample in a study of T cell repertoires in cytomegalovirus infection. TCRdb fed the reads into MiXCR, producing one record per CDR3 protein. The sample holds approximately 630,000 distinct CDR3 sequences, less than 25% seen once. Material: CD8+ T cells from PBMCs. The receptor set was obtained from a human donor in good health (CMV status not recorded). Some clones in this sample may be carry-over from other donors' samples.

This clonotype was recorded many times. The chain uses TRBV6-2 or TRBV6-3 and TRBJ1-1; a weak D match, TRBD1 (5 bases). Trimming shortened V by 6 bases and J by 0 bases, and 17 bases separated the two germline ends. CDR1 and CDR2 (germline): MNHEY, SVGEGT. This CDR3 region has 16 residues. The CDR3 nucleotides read TGTGCCAGCAGACTCCGACAGCCGAAAATGAACACTGAAGCTTTCTTT. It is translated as CASRLRQPKMNTEAFF.

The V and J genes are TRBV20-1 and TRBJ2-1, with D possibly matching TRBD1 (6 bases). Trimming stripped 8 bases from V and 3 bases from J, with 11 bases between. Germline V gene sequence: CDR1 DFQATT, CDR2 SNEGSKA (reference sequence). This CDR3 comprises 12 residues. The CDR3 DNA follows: TGCAGTTCGACAGGAATCTACAATGAGCAGTTCTTC. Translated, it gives CSSTGIYNEQFF.

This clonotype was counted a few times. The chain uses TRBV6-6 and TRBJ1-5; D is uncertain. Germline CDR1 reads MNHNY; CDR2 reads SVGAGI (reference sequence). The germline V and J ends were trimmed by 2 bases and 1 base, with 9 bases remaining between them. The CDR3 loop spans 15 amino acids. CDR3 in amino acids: CASSYAGPSNQPQHF. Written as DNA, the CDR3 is TGTGCCAGCAGTTACGCAGGACCGAGCAATCAGCCCCAGCATTTT.

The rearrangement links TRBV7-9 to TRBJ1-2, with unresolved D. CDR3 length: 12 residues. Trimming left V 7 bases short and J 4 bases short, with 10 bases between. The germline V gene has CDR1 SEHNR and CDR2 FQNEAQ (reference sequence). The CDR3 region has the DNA TGTGCCAGCACCTCTAATATCTATGGCTACACCTTC. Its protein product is CASTSNIYGYTF.

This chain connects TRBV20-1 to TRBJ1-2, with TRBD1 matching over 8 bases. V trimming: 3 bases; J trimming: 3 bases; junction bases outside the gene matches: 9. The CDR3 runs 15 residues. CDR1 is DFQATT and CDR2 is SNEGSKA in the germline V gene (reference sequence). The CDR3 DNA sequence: TGCAGTGCTAGTCCATACGACAGGGGAGACTATGGCTACACCTTC. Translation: CSASPYDRGDYGYTF.

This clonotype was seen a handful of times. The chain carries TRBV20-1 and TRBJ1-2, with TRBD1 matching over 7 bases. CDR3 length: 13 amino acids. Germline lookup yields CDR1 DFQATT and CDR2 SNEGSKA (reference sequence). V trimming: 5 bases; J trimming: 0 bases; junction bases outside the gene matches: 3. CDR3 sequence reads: CSAWDRPNYGYTF. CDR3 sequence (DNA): TGCAGTGCTTGGGACAGACCTAACTATGGCTACACCTTC.

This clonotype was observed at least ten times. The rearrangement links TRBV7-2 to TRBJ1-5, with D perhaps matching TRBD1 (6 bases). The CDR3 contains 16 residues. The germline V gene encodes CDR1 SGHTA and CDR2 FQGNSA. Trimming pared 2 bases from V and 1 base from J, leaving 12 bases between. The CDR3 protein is CASSLNPGVSNQPQHF. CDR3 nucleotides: TGTGCCAGCAGCTTAAACCCAGGGGTGAGCAATCAGCCCCAGCATTTT.

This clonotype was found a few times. This CDR3 reads CATLALPYEQYF. The CDR3 nucleotides read TGTGCCACCCTCGCCCTTCCCTACGAGCAGTACTTC. The chain uses TRBV7-9 and TRBJ2-7, with D uncertain. CDR3 size: 12 residues. V shed 10 bases and J shed 2 bases, with 12 bases lying between them. CDR1 and CDR2 from the germline V gene are SEHNR and FQNEAQ (reference sequence).

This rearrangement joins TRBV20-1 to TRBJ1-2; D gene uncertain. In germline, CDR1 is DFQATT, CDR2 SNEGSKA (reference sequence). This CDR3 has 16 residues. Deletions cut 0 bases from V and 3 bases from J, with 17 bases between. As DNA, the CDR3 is TGCAGTGCTAGAGATACTTCTAAGGGCATGGACTATGGCTACACCTTC. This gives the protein CSARDTSKGMDYGYTF.

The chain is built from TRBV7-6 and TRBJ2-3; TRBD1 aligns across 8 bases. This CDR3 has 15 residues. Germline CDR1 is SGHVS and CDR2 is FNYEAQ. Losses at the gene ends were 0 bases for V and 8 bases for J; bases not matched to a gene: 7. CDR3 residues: CASSLAGQAVATQYF. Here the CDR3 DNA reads TGTGCCAGCAGCTTAGCGGGACAGGCGGTGGCTACGCAGTATTTT.

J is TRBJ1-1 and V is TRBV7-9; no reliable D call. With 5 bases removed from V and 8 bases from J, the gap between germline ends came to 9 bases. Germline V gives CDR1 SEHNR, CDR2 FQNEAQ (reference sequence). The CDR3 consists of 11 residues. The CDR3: CASSPNWEAFF. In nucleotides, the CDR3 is TGTGCCAGCAGCCCCAATTGGGAAGCTTTCTTT.

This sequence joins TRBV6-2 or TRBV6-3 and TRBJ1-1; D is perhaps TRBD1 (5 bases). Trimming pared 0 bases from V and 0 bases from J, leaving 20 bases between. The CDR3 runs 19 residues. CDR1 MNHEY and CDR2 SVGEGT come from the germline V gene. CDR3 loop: CASSYSTAGGGSMNTEAFF. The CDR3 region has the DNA TGTGCCAGCAGTTACTCGACGGCCGGGGGGGGAAGCATGAACACTGAAGCTTTCTTT.